Presented here are 22 T cell receptor beta chains from one specimen sequenced in a study of blood T cell repertoires in COVID-19. Generated by immunoSEQ multiplex PCR, the TCRdb table keeps only in-frame clones and is missing some. The table has approximately 350,000 clones, more than 70% seen once. Input material: peripheral blood. Source of these receptors: a man aged 35-49 years with acute or convalescent COVID-19.

This CDR3 reads CASSGLQGNPLAFF. The CDR3 region has the DNA TGCGCCAGCAGCGGGTTACAGGGTAATCCCTTGGCTTTCTTT. V and J are TRBV5-1 and TRBJ1-1, with D possibly matching TRBD1 (6 bases). The germline V gene has CDR1 SGHRS and CDR2 YFSETQ. The CDR3 is made up of 14 amino acids. V was pared by 4 bases and J by 11 bases, with 21 bases between.

The chain couples TRBV18 to TRBJ1-6; 12 nucleotides line up with TRBD1. This CDR3 comprises 18 residues. Trimming took 1 base from V and 5 from J; bases not matched to a gene: 6. Germline V gene lookup returns CDR1 KGHSH and CDR2 LQKENI. The CDR3 loop reads CASSPRSGQGANNSPLHF. Written as DNA, the CDR3 is TGTGCCAGCTCACCACGCTCGGGACAGGGGGCGAATAATTCACCCCTCCACTTT.

The chain employs TRBV7-6 and TRBJ1-1; 10 bases are a match to TRBD1. The CDR3 covers 16 residues. Germline trimming cut 2 bases from V and 5 bases from J; bases unmatched to any gene: 8. The germline V gene has CDR1 SGHVS and CDR2 FNYEAQ. This CDR3 reads CASSLSRTGGRTEAFF. The CDR3 nucleotides read TGTGCCAGCAGCTTATCACGGACAGGGGGACGAACTGAAGCTTTCTTT.

The CDR3 DNA follows: TGTGCCAGCTCACCATTGGAGGGAGGGGAGACCCAGTACTTC. Translated: CASSPLEGGETQYF. V usage is TRBV18 and J usage is TRBJ2-5; 7 bases agree with TRBD2. Germline assignment: CDR1 KGHSH and CDR2 LQKENI. This CDR3 region has 14 residues. J gave up 5 bases and V 2 bases, and 5 bases lay outside the gene matches.

The rearrangement links TRBV9 to TRBJ2-2, with 9 bases that match TRBD1. The CDR3 loop spans 16 amino acids. V gave up 4 bases and J gave up 2 bases; unmatched junction bases: 6. CDR1 is SGDLS, CDR2 YYNGEE, per germline. The CDR3 protein is CASSPGTGPNTGELFF. The CDR3 coding sequence is TGTGCCAGCAGCCCGGGGACAGGGCCCAACACCGGGGAGCTGTTTTTT.

The chain recombines TRBV19 with TRBJ2-6; 7 bases map to TRBD2. The CDR3 consists of 16 residues. The ends lost 2 bases at V and 1 base at J; junction bases unmatched: 2. Germline V gene data show CDR1 as LNHDA and CDR2 as SQIVND (reference sequence). CDR3 nucleotide sequence: TGTGCCAGTAGTATAACGGGGGGATCTGGGGCCAACGTCCTGACTTTC. Translation: CASSITGGSGANVLTF.

V gene TRBV19 combines with J gene TRBJ2-2; 10 nucleotides line up with TRBD1. This CDR3 is 15 amino acids long. Germline V gene data show CDR1 as LNHDA and CDR2 as SQIVND (reference sequence). V lost 1 base and J lost 4; bases outside the gene matches: 0. The DNA of the CDR3 is TGTGCCAGTAGTATAGGGACAGGGGGCACCGGGGAGCTGTTTTTT. It yields the protein CASSIGTGGTGELFF.

The sample holds one count of this clone. The chain uses TRBV2 and TRBJ1-1; 11 bases line up with TRBD1. From germline, CDR1 is SNHLY and CDR2 FYNNEI. V shed 1 base, J shed 4 bases, and the junction held 5 bases outside the gene matches. The CDR3 totals 16 residues. The CDR3 DNA sequence: TGTGCCAGCAGTGAAGAGGGGGACAGGGGGTTCACTGAAGCTTTCTTT. It is translated as CASSEEGDRGFTEAFF. The whole variable domain, filled in from reference TRBV2 and TRBJ1-1, reads EPEVTQTPSHQVTQMGQEVILRCVPISNHLYFYWYRQILGQKVEFLVSFYNNEISEKSEIFDDQFSVERPDGSNFTLKIRSTKLEDSAMYFCASSEEGDRGFTEAFFGQGTRLTVV.

The gene calls are TRBV6-6 and TRBJ1-4, with D perhaps TRBD1 (5 bases). V lost 6 bases and J lost 8, with 19 bases in between. CDR1 is MNHNY, CDR2 SVGAGI, per germline (reference sequence). CDR3 length: 15 amino acids. The chain's CDR3 is CASSPPGGGGEKLFF. CDR3 in DNA: TGTGCCAGCAGCCCCCCGGGGGGGGGTGGAGAAAAACTGTTTTTT.

The CDR3 nucleotides read TGTGCCAGCGCTACTTCAGGGGGCGCCGGGGACATTCAGTACTTC. This translates into CASATSGGAGDIQYF. V and J are TRBV18 and TRBJ2-4; 8 nucleotides agree with TRBD1. The germline V gene has CDR1 KGHSH and CDR2 LQKENI. The length of the CDR3 is 15 residues. V dropped 8 bases and J dropped 8; count of bases not matched to a gene: 14.

This clone was seen just once. The gene calls are TRBV27 and TRBJ1-2; TRBD1 matches 9 bases. This CDR3 contains 15 residues. Per the germline V gene, CDR1 is MNHEY and CDR2 is SMNVEV (reference sequence). V trimming: 2 bases; J trimming: 2 bases; junction bases outside the gene matches: 3. The CDR3: CASSLAGQGNYGYTF. The CDR3 DNA reads as TGTGCCAGCAGTTTAGCGGGACAGGGCAACTATGGCTACACCTTC.

This CDR3 is CASSSTGDEQYF. The CDR3 DNA follows: TGTGCCAGCAGTTCCACAGGGGACGAGCAGTACTTC. The chain employs TRBV28 and TRBJ2-7; TRBD1 matches at 7 bases. Losses at the gene ends were 4 bases for V and 5 bases for J; bases not matched to a gene: 2. Germline V gives CDR1 MDHEN, CDR2 SYDVKM. The CDR3 extends over 12 amino acids.

The gene calls are TRBV28 and TRBJ2-1; 7 bases line up with TRBD1. Looked up from germline, CDR1 is MDHEN and CDR2 is SYDVKM. This CDR3 region has 14 residues. V lost 10 bases to trimming and J lost 5 bases; unmatched junction nucleotides: 11. The CDR3 protein is CANTRDRANNEQFF. DNA of the CDR3: TGTGCCAACACACGAGACAGGGCGAACAATGAGCAGTTCTTC.

The V and J genes are TRBV3-1 (or the pseudogene TRBV3-2) and TRBJ2-2; 7 bases align to TRBD2. The CDR3 length is 16 residues. Germline-derived CDR1 and CDR2 are LGHDT and YNNKEL (reference sequence). V lost 1 base, J lost 4 bases, and 6 bases stayed unmatched. The chain's CDR3 is CASSQGGGSGTGELFF. CDR3 bases: TGTGCCAGCAGCCAAGGGGGCGGGAGTGGCACCGGGGAGCTGTTTTTT.

This rearrangement joins TRBV30 to TRBJ1-2, with 9 bases aligning to TRBD1. J gave up 2 bases and V 0 bases, and 1 base lay outside the gene matches. This CDR3 is built from 14 residues. The germline CDR1 and CDR2 sequences are GTSNPN and SVGIG (reference sequence). The CDR3 bases are TGTGCCTGGAGTGTACAGGGGGCGAACTATGGCTACACCTTC. Protein: CAWSVQGANYGYTF.

The chain joins TRBV18 to TRBJ2-7; tentatively, D is TRBD1 (6 bases). Looked up from germline, CDR1 is KGHSH and CDR2 is LQKENI. This CDR3 comprises 13 residues. Trimming pared 4 bases from V and 4 bases from J, leaving 11 bases between. CDR3 amino acids: CASSRGQKYEQYF. Here the CDR3 DNA reads TGTGCCAGCTCACGCGGACAGAAATACGAGCAGTACTTC.

The gene calls are TRBV6-5 and TRBJ2-7; tentatively, D is TRBD2 (6 bases). The CDR3 runs to 14 residues. Germline CDR1 and CDR2: MNHEY and SVGAGI. The V end lost 6 bases, the J end lost 0 bases, and 12 bases lay between the germline ends. Written as DNA, the CDR3 is TGTGCCAGCAGACTAACCGGGGGCTCCTACGAGCAGTACTTC. It specifies CASRLTGGSYEQYF.

This chain connects TRBV29-1 to TRBJ1-1; D possibly corresponds to TRBD1 (5 bases). V was cut by 4 bases and J by 1 base, with 10 bases left in between. Germline V lookup: CDR1 SQVTM, CDR2 ANQGSEA. The CDR3 contains 13 residues. This CDR3 is CSVGGRANTEAFF. The DNA of the CDR3 is TGCAGCGTTGGCGGCAGGGCGAACACTGAAGCTTTCTTT.

This chain's CDR3 is CASSAGSGVWASYEQYF. CDR3 nucleotides: TGTGCCAGCAGCGCGGGGAGTGGAGTTTGGGCCTCCTACGAGCAGTACTTC. This chain connects TRBV5-6 to TRBJ2-7; the D gene is possibly TRBD2 (6 bases). In germline, CDR1 is SGHDT, CDR2 YYEEEE. Deletions cut 4 bases from V and 0 bases from J, with 20 bases between. The CDR3 is made up of 17 amino acids.

The V gene is TRBV11-2, the J gene TRBJ1-2; D is perhaps TRBD1 (5 bases). Germline V lookup: CDR1 SGHAT, CDR2 FQNNGV. CDR3 size: 13 residues. The germline V and J ends were trimmed by 7 bases and 2 bases, with 11 bases remaining between them. The CDR3 is CASTGGWNYGYTF. In nucleotides, the CDR3 is TGTGCCAGCACGGGGGGTTGGAACTATGGCTACACCTTC.

The chain uses TRBV5-1 and TRBJ2-3, with TRBD1 identical over 8 bases. This CDR3 is 14 amino acids long. Germline V gives CDR1 SGHRS, CDR2 YFSETQ. After removal of 4 bases from V and 2 bases from J, the junction contained 3 bases not matched to a gene. DNA of the CDR3: TGCGCCAGCAGCCCGACAGGGGACACAGATACGCAGTATTTT. Protein sequence: CASSPTGDTDTQYF. The whole variable domain, filled in from reference TRBV5-1 and TRBJ2-3, reads KAGVTQTPRYLIKTRGQQVTLSCSPISGHRSVSWYQQTPGQGLQFLFEYFSETQRNKGNFPGRFSGRQFSNSRSEMNVSTLELGDSALYLCASSPTGDTDTQYFGPGTRLTVL.

The chain carries TRBV6-1 and TRBJ1-1; 9 bases are a match to TRBD1. V lost 4 bases and J lost 1; bases outside the gene matches: 10. Per germline, CDR1 MNHNS and CDR2 SASEGT. The CDR3 has 17 residues. Written as DNA, the CDR3 is TGTGCCAGCAGTGTAGGGGGACAGGGAACGTCGAACACTGAAGCTTTCTTT. Translating gives CASSVGGQGTSNTEAFF.